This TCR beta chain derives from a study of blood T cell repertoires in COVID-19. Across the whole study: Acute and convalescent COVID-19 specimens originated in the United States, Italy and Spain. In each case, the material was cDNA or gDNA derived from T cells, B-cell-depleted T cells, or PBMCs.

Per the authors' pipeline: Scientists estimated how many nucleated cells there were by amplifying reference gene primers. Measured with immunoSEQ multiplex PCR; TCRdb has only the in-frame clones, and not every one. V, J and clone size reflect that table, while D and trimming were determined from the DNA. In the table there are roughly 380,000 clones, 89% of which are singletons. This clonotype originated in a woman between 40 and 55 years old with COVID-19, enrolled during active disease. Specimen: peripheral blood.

For the CDR3, the DNA is TGTGCCAGCAGTTTAGGGCCCCAGGTCTACGAGCAGTACTTC. Protein: CASSLGPQVYEQYF. The chain combines TRBV28 with TRBJ2-7; D gene unclear. In germline, CDR1 is MDHEN, CDR2 SYDVKM. Trimming removed 2 bases from V and 3 bases from J, with 11 bases in between. This CDR3 spans 14 amino acids.